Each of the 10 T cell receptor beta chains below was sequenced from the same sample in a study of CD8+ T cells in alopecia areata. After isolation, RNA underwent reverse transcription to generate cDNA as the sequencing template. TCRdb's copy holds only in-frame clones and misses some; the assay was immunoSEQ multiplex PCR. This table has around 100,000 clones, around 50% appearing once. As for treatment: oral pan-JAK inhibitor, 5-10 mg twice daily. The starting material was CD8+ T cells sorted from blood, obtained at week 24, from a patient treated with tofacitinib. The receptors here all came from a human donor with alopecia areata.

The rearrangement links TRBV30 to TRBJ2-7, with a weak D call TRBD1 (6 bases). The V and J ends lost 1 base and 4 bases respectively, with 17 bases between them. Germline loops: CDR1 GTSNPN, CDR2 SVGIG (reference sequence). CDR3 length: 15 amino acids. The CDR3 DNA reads TGTGCCTGGAGTGACGACCGGGACAATCGATACGAGCAGTACTTC. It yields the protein CAWSDDRDNRYEQYF.

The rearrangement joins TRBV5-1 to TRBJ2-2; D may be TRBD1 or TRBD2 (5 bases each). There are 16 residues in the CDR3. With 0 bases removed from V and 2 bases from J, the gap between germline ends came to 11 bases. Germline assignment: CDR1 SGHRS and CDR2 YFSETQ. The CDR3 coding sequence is TGCGCCAGCAGCTTGGTAAGGGACGGCAACACCGGGGAGCTGTTTTTT. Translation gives CASSLVRDGNTGELFF.

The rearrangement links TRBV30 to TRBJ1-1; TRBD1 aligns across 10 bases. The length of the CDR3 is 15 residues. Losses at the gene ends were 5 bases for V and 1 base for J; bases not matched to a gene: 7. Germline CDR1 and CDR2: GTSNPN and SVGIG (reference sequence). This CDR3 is CAWGTGTGANTEAFF. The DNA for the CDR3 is TGTGCCTGGGGGACCGGGACAGGGGCGAACACTGAAGCTTTCTTT.

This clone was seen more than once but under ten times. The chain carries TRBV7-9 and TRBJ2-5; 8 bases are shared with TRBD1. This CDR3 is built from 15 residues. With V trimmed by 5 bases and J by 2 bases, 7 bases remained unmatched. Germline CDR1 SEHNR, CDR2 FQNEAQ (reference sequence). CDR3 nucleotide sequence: TGTGCCAGCAGCCCTGCGGACAGGGTTCAAGAGACCCAGTACTTC. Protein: CASSPADRVQETQYF.

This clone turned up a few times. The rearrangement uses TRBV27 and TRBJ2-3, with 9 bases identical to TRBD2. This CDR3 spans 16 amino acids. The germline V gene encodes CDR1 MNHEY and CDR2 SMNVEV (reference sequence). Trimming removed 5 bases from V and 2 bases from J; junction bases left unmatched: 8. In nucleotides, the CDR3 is TGTGCCAGCAGTGCCTCTAGCGGGGAGTTCACAGATACGCAGTATTTT. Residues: CASSASSGEFTDTQYF.

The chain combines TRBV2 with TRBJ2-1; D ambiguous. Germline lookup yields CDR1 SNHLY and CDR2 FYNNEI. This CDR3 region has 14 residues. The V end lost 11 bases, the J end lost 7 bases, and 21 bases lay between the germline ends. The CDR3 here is CAALFDGRSNEQFF. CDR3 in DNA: TGTGCCGCCCTATTTGACGGCCGCTCGAATGAGCAGTTCTTC. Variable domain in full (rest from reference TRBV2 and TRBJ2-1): EPEVTQTPSHQVTQMGQEVILRCVPISNHLYFYWYRQILGQKVEFLVSFYNNEISEKSEIFDDQFSVERPDGSNFTLKIRSTKLEDSAMYFCAALFDGRSNEQFFGPGTRLTVL.

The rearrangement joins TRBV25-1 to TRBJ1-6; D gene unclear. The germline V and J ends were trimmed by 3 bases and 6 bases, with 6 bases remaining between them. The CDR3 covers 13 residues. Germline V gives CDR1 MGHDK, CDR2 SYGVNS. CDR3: CASSDEFNSPLHF. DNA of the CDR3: TGTGCCAGCAGTGATGAGTTTAATTCACCCCTCCACTTT. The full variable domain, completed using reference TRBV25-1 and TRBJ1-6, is EADIYQTPRYLVIGTGKKITLECSQTMGHDKMYWYQQDPGMELHLIHYSYGVNSTEKGDLSSESTVSRIRTEHFPLTLESARPSHTSQYLCASSDEFNSPLHFGNGTRLTVT.

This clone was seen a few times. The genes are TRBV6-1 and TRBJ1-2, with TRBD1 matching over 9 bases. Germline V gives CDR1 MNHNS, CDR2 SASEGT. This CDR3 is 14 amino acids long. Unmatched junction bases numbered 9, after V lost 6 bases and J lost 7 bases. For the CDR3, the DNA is TGTGCCAGCAGGGTGGGACAGGGAATCTCTGGCTACACCTTC. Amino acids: CASRVGQGISGYTF.

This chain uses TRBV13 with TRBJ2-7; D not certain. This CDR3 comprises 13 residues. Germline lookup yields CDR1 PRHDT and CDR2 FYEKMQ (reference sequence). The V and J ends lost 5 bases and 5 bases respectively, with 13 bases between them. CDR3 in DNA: TGTGCCAGCAGCCGGAGTCGAGACCACGAGCAGTACTTC. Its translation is CASSRSRDHEQYF.

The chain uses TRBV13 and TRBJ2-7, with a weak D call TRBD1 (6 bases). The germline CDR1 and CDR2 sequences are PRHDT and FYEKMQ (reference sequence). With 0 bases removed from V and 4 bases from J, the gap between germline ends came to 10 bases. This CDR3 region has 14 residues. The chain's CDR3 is CASSLGDRQYEQYF. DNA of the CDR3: TGTGCCAGCAGCTTAGGAGACAGGCAGTACGAGCAGTACTTC.